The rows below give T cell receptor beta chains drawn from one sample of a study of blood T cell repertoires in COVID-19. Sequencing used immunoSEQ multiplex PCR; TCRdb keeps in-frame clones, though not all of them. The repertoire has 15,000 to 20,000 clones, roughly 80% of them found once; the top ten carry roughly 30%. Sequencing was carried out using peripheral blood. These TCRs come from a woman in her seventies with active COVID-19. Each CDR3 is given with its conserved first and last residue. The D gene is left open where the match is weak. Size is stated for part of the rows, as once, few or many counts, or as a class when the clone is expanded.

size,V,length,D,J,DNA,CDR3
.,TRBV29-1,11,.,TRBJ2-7,TGCAGCGTTGCCAGGGGATCCGAGCAGTACTTC,CSVARGSEQYF
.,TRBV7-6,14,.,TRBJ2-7,TGTGCCAGCAGCCGGGACTCCGCCTCCTACGAGCAGTACTTC,CASSRDSASYEQYF
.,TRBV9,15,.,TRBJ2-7,TGTGCCAGCAGCTCTGGGGTGGGAGAGGGCTACGAGCAGTACTTC,CASSSGVGEGYEQYF
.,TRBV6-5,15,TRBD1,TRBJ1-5,TGTGCCAGCAGACTTACCGGGACAGGAGATCAGCCCCAGCATTTT,CASRLTGTGDQPQHF
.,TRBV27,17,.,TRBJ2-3,TGTGCCAGCAGTCCCTCGTCCGGGACACCTAGCACAGATACGCAGTATTTT,CASSPSSGTPSTDTQYF
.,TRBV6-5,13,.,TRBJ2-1,TGTGCCAGCAGAAGGACAGTTTTTGATGAGCAGTTCTTC,CASRRTVFDEQFF
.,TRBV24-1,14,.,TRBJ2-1,TGTGCCACCAGCCGGACAGCGCCCTACAATGAGCAGTTCTTC,CATSRTAPYNEQFF
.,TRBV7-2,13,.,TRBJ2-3,TGTGCCAGCCGAAGGAGGCTGGAAGATACGCAGTATTTT,CASRRRLEDTQYF
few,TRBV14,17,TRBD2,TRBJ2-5,TGTGCCAGCAGCCGAGGGCCACCAACTAGCGGGAGGGAGACCCAGTACTTC,CASSRGPPTSGRETQYF
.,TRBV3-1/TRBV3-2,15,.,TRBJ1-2,TGTGCCAGCAGCCAAGAAATAGGGGTCAACTATGGCTACACCTTC,CASSQEIGVNYGYTF
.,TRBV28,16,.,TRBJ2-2,TGTGCCAGCAGTAGGAGGAGCACCACCTACACCGGGGAGCTGTTTTTT,CASSRRSTTYTGELFF
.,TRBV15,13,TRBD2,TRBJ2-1,TGTGCCACCAGCAGTCGCAGGGAGGGTGAGCAGTTCTTC,CATSSRREGEQFF
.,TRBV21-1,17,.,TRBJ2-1,TGTGCCAGCAGCGCAAACCGGACAGGGGACTGGCGTAATGAGCAGTTCTTC,CASSANRTGDWRNEQFF
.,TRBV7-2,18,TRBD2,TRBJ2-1,TGTGCCAGCAGCTCCCCGGGACTAGCGGGATCTAGGTACAATGAGCAGTTCTTC,CASSSPGLAGSRYNEQFF
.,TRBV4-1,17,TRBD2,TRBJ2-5,TGCGCCAGCAGCCAAGGACTAGCGGGACCCTCCGGAAAGACCCAGTACTTC,CASSQGLAGPSGKTQYF
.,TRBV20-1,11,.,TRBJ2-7,TGCAGTCTTGCCGAGTCCTACGAGCAGTACTTC,CSLAESYEQYF
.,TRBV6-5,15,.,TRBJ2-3,TGTGCCAGCAGTTCCCCGAGGTCCGGGTCGGATACGCAGTATTTT,CASSSPRSGSDTQYF
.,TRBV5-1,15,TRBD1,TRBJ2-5,TGCGCCAGCAGCTCATACCCGGGACAGGGAGAGACCCAGTACTTC,CASSSYPGQGETQYF
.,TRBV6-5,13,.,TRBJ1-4,TGTGCCAGCAGTTCCGGGAGGGGTGAAAAACTGTTTTTT,CASSSGRGEKLFF
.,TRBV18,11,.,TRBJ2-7,TGTGCCAGCTCACCGGCCGACGAGCAGTACTTC,CASSPADEQYF
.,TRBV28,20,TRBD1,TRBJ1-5,TGTGCCAGCAGTCGAGGCCGGACAGGGGTAGGGGTAAATAGCAATCAGCCCCAGCATTTT,CASSRGRTGVGVNSNQPQHF
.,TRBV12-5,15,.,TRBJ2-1,TGTGCTAGTGGTTTGCTAAGCGGCGGGGTGGATGAGCAGTTCTTC,CASGLLSGGVDEQFF
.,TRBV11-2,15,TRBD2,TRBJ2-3,TGTGCCAGCATCTTCGGACTAGGCGAGACAGATACGCAGTATTTT,CASIFGLGETDTQYF
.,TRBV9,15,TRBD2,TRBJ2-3,TGTGCCAGCAGCCCCTCGGGGGGGTTCACAGATACGCAGTATTTT,CASSPSGGFTDTQYF
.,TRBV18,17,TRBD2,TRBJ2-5,TGTGCCAGCTCACCACTGGGTCAGGCTAGCGGGACGGAGACCCAGTACTTC,CASSPLGQASGTETQYF
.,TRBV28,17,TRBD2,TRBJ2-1,TGTGCCAGCAGCTCAAACAGGAGCGGGAGTTCAAGCAATGAGCAGTTCTTC,CASSSNRSGSSSNEQFF
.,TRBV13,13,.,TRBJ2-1,TGTGCCAGCAGCTTAGGACTTAACAATGAGCAGTTCTTC,CASSLGLNNEQFF
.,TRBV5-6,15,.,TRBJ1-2,TGTGCCAGCAGCTTGGATTGGGGCTCGGACTATGGCTACACCTTC,CASSLDWGSDYGYTF
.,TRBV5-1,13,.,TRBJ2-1,.,CASTLGISGSKFF
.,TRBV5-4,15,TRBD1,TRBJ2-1,TGTGCCAGCAGCTTGAGGGGACAGGGGTGGAATGAGCAGTTCTTC,CASSLRGQGWNEQFF
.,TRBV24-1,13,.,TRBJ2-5,TGTGCCACCAGCGGTTCATACCAAGAGACCCAGTACTTC,CATSGSYQETQYF
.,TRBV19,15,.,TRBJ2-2,TGTGCCAGCCAGCCCTGGGACTCTCGAACCGGGGAGCTGTTTTTT,CASQPWDSRTGELFF
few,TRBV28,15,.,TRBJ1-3,TGTGCCAGCAGTTTAAACCCCAGGGCTGGAAACACCATATATTTT,CASSLNPRAGNTIYF
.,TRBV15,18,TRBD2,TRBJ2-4,TGTGCCACCAGCAGAGAGGGGGGGACTAGCGGGGCCCAAAACATTCAGTACTTC,CATSREGGTSGAQNIQYF
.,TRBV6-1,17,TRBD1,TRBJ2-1,TGTGCCAGCAGTGAAATTCTGACAGGGGCCCGCTACAATGAGCAGTTCTTC,CASSEILTGARYNEQFF
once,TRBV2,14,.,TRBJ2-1,TGTGCCAGCAGTCAGACTAGTTCGGTCAATGAGCAGTTCTTC,CASSQTSSVNEQFF
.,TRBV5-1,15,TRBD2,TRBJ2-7,TGCGCCAGCAGCTGGACCGGGACTAGCGGGAACGAGCAGTACTTC,CASSWTGTSGNEQYF
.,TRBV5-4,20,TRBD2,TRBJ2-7,TGTGCCAGCAGCTTGGAACCGGGACTAGCGGGAGGGCCGAGGGTCTACGAGCAGTACTTC,CASSLEPGLAGGPRVYEQYF
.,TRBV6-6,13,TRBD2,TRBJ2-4,TGTGCCAGCAAGGACCCGGGACTAGCGTTTCAGTACTTC,CASKDPGLAFQYF
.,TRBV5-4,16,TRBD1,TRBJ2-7,TGTGCCAGCAGCTTGGGGTTAAGGGGGCCTCAATACGAGCAGTACTTC,CASSLGLRGPQYEQYF
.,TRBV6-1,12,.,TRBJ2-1,TGTGCCAGCAGTGAAGGGGAGTTGGAGCAGTTCTTC,CASSEGELEQFF
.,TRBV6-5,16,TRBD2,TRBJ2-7,TGTGCCAGCAGTTACTCTGGGGCGGGAGGGGCATTGGAGCAGTACTTC,CASSYSGAGGALEQYF
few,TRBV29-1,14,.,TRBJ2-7,TGCAGCGTAACCAGGGGGGCGAGCTCCTACGAGCAGTACTTC,CSVTRGASSYEQYF
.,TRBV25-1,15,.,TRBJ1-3,TGTGCCAGCAGTGCCCCGAGGGGGTCAGGAAACACCATATATTTT,CASSAPRGSGNTIYF
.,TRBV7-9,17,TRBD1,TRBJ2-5,TGTGCCAGCAGCTCGGGACAGGGGGGAAATCTGGGAGAGACCCAGTACTTC,CASSSGQGGNLGETQYF
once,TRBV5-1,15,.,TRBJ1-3,TGCGCCAGCAGCGGCGGGACGAGCTCTGGAAACACCATATATTTT,CASSGGTSSGNTIYF
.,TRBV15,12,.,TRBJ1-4,TGTGCCACCAGCAGGCGGGGCGAAAAACTGTTTTTT,CATSRRGEKLFF
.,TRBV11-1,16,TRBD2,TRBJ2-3,TGTGCCAGCAGCTCTTCGACTAGCGGGGCTACAGATACGCAGTATTTT,CASSSSTSGATDTQYF
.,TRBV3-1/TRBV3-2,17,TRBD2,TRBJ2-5,TGTGCCAGCAGCCAAGAGGGGACTCTAGCGGGGGGAGAGACCCAGTACTTC,CASSQEGTLAGGETQYF
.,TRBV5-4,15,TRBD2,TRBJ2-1,TGTGCCAGCAGCTTGGGAGCGGGACCTTCCAATGAGCAGTTCTTC,CASSLGAGPSNEQFF
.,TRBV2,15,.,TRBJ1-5,TGTGCCAGCCACGGAACGGGGGGACTCAATCAGCCCCAGCATTTT,CASHGTGGLNQPQHF
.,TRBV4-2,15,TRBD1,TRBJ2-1,TGTGCCAGCAGCCAAGCCGGGACAGGGACAGGGGAGCAGTTCTTC,CASSQAGTGTGEQFF
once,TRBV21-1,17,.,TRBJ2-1,TGTGCCAGCAGCACCTCCTTCCCGAATAGCTCCTACAATGAGCAGTTCTTC,CASSTSFPNSSYNEQFF